This T cell receptor beta chain was captured in a study of shared clonotypes between healthy human individuals. Points from the study as a whole: Investigators expected sequencing depth to affect clonotype sharing among donors.

Germline V gene lookup returns CDR1 MNHEY and CDR2 SVGAGI. This CDR3 comprises 15 residues. Unmatched junction bases numbered 5, after V lost 5 bases and J lost 4 bases. Genomic DNA (from each subset) was split evenly across several immunoSEQ plates. Original analysis: Filtering was not the same, since immunoSEQ gave junction-only sequences without quality scores. Libraries were prepared by immunoSEQ multiplex PCR; TCRdb keeps only in-frame clonotypes and omits some of them. D and trimming come from the DNA, and the V and J calls and clone size come from that table. This table has 2,500,000 or so clones, roughly nine tenths appearing once. The healthy adult donors were HIV-negative and reported no recent acute infections or vaccinations. Note on this clone: Its target is unknown.

The chain couples TRBV6-5 to TRBJ2-3, with 11 nucleotides matching TRBD2. Input material: naive CD4+ T cells sorted from blood. Subset denoted: CD45RA+ positively selected. This TCR derives from a man between 18 and 29 years old in good health. CDR3 protein: CASSAPGLAADTQYF. The CDR3 DNA follows: TGTGCCAGCAGTGCTCCGGGACTAGCGGCAGATACGCAGTATTTT.